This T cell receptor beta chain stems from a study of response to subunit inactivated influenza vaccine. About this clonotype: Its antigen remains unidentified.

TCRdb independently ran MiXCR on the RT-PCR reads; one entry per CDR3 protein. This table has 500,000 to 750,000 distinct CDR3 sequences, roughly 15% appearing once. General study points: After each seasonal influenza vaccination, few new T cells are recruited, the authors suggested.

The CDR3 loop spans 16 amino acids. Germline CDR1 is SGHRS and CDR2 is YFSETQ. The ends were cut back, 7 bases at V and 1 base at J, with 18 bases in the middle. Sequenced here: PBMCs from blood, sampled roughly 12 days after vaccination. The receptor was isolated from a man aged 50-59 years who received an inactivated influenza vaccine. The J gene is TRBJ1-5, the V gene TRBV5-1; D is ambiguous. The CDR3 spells CASARIERESNQPQHF. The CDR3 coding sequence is TGCGCCAGCGCGCGCATCGAAAGAGAGAGCAATCAGCCCCAGCATTTT.